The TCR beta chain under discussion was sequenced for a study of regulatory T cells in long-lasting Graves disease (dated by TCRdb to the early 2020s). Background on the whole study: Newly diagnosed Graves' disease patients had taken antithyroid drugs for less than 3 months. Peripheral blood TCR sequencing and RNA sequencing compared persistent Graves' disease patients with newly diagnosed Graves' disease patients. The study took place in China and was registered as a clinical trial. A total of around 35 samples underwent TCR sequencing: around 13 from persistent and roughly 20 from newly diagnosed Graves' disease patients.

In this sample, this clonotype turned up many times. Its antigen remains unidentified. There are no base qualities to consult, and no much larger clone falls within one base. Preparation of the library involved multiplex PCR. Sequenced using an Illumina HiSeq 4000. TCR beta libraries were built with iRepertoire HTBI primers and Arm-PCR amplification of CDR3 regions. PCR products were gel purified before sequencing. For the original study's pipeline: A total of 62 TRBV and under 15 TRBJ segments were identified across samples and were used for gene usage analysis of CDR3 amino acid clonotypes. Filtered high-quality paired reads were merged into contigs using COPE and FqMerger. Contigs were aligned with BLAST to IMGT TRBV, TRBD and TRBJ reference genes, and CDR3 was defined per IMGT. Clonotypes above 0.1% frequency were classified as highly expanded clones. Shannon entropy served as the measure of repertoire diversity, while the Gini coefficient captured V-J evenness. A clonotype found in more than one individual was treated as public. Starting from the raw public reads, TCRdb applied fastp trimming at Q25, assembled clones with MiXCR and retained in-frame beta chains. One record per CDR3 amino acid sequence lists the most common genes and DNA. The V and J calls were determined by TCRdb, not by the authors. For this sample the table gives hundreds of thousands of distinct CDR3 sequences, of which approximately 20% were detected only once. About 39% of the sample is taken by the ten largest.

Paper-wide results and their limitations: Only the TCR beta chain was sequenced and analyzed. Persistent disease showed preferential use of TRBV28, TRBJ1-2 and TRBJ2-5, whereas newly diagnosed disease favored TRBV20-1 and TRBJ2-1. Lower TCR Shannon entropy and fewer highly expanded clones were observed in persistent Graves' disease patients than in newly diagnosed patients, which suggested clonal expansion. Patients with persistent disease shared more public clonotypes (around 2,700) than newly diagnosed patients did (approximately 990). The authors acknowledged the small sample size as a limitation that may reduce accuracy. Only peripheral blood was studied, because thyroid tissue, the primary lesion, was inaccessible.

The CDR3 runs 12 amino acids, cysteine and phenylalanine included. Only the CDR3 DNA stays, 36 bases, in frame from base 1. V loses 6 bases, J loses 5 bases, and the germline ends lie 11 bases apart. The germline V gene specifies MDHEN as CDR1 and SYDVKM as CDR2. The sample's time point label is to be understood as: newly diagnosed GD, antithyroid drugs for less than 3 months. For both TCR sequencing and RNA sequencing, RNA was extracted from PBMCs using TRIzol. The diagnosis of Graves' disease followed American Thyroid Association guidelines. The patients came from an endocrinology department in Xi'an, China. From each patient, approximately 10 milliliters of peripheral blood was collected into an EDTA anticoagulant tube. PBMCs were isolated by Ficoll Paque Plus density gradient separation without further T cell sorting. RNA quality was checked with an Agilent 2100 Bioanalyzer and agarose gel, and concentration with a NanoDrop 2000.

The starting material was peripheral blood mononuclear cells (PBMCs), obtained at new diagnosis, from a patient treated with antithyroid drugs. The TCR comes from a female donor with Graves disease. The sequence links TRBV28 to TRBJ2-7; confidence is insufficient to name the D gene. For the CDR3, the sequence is CASSVKGHEQYF. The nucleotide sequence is TGTGCCAGCAGCGTAAAGGGTCACGAGCAGTACTTC. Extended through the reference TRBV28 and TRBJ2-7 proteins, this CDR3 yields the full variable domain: DVKVTQSSRYLVKRTGEKVFLECVQDMDHENMFWYRQDPGLGLRLIYFSYDVKMKEKGDIPEGYSVSREKKERFSLILESASTNQTSMYLCASSVKGHEQYFGPGTRLTVT.